Listed below are T cell receptor beta chains from one sample, sequenced in a study of T cells expressing NK-cell markers. Reprocessing the 5' RACE reads, TCRdb reports a single entry for every CDR3 protein and omits DNA. This sample's table has about 380,000 distinct CDR3 sequences. The sequenced sample was blood T cells: a sorted CD56 or NKG2C T cell subset, CD4+ or CD8+ T cells, or bulk PBMC T cells (not recorded which). The origin of the receptors is a man aged 18 to 69 in good health. Both conserved end residues are part of each CDR3.

>TRBV20-1|TRBJ2-1
CSARSPTSSYNEQFF
>TRBV6-1|TRBJ1-2
CASRDINLYGYTF
>TRBV5-1|TRBJ2-5
CASGWTNQETQYF
>TRBV7-9|TRBJ2-7
CASSPRFGGVYEQYF
>TRBV7-9|TRBJ1-1
CASRTRWGQGNWTEAFF
>TRBV10-3|TRBJ1-2
CAIARAGDYGYTF
>TRBV12-3/TRBV12-4|TRBJ2-5
CASRTKGLLQETQYF
>TRBV6-4|TRBJ2-1
CASSDDWASRGRNEQFF
>TRBV28|TRBJ1-5
CASRPFGVTGGSNQPQHF
>TRBV4-2|TRBJ2-1
CASSQQKGFPYNEQFF
>TRBV11-2|TRBJ2-3
CASSRRTGGVDTQYF
>TRBV4-2|TRBJ2-2
CASSRGTSGLNTGELFF
>TRBV18|TRBJ2-3
CASSGTSFDTQYF
>TRBV5-5|TRBJ1-1
CASSFYRGLGDTEAFF
>TRBV7-2|TRBJ2-2
CASSWRTGPSTGELFF
>TRBV4-2|TRBJ2-1
CASSLKDRSSYNEQFF
>TRBV5-4|TRBJ1-5
CASSVGTGHNQPQHF
>TRBV2|TRBJ1-2
CARKQGSLSGYTF
>TRBV5-8|TRBJ1-1
CASSLVWTLPTEAFF
>TRBV20-1|TRBJ2-4
CSATGRIVAKNIQYF
>TRBV29-1|TRBJ2-5
CSVETGLGAGTSGETQYF
>TRBV5-5|TRBJ2-7
CASSWSGPDYEQYF
>TRBV6-1|TRBJ1-3
CASRPSNSGNTIYF
>TRBV3-1|TRBJ2-4
CASSPGQGSKYF
>TRBV25-1|TRBJ2-3
CASSDGQATDTQYF
>TRBV6-1|TRBJ2-4
CASSPYGTISNIQYF
>TRBV12-3/TRBV12-4|TRBJ2-3
CASKAAGGPSDTQYF
>TRBV20-1|TRBJ2-4
CSAPSPDRVKNIQYF
>TRBV18|TRBJ1-2
CASSRSTGLDGYTF
>TRBV10-3|TRBJ2-7
CAISESTLGYEQYF
>TRBV20-1|TRBJ1-4
CSARDLKGGREKLFF